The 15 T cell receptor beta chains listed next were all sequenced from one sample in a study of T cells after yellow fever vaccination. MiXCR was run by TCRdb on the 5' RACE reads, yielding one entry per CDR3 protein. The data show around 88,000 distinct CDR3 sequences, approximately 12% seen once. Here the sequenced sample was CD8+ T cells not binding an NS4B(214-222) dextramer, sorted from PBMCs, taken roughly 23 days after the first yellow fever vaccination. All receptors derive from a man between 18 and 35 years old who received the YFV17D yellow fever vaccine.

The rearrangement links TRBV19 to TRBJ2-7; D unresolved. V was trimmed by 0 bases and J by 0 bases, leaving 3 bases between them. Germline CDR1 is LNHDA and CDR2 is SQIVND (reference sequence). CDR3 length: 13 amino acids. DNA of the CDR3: TGTGCCAGTAGTATAGAGGCCTCCTACGAGCAGTACTTC. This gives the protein CASSIEASYEQYF.

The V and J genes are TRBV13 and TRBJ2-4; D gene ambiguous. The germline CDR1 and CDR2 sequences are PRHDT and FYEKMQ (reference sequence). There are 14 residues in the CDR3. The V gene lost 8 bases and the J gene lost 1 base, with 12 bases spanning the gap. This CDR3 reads CASAPGIAKNIQYF. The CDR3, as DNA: TGTGCCAGCGCCCCTGGCATTGCCAAAAACATTCAGTACTTC.

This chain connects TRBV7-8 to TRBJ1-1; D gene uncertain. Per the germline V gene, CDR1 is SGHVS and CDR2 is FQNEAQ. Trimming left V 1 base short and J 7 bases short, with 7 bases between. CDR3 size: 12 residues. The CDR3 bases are TGTGCCAGCAGCTTAGGCCGTCGTGAAGCTTTCTTT. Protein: CASSLGRREAFF.

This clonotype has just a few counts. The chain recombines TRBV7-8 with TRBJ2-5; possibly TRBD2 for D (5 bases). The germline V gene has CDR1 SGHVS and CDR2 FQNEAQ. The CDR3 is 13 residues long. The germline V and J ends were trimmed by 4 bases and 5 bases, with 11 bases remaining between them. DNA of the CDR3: TGTGCCAGCAGCTCCGGGAATTCGGAGACCCAGTACTTC. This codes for CASSSGNSETQYF.

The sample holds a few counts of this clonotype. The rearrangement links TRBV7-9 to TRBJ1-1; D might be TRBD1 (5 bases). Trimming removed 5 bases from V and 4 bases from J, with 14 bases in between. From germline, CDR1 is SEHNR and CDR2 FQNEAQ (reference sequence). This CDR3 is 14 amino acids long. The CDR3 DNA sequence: TGTGCCAGCAGCCGGGGGGGGGGTGGCACTGAAGCTTTCTTT. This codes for CASSRGGGGTEAFF.

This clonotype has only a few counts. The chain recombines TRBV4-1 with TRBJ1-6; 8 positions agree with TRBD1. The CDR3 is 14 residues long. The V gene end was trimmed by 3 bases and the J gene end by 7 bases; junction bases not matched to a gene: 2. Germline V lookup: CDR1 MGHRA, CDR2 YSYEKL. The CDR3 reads CASSHGTGNSPLHF. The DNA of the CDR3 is TGCGCCAGCAGCCATGGGACAGGCAATTCACCCCTCCACTTT.

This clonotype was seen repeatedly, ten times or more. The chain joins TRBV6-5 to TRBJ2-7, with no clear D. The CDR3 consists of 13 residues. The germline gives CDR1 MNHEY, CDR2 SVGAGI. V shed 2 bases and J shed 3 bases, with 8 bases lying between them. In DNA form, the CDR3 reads TGTGCCAGCAGTTACATGGTGGGCTACGAGCAGTACGTC. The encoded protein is CASSYMVGYEQYV.

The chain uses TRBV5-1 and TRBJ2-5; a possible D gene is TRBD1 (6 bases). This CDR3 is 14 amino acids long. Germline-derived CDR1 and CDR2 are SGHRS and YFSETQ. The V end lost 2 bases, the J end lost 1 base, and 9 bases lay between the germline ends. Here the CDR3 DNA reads TGCGCCAGCAGCTTCACAGGGATCCAAGAGACCCAGTACTTC. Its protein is CASSFTGIQETQYF. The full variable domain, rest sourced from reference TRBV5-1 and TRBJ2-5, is KAGVTQTPRYLIKTRGQQVTLSCSPISGHRSVSWYQQTPGQGLQFLFEYFSETQRNKGNFPGRFSGRQFSNSRSEMNVSTLELGDSALYLCASSFTGIQETQYFGPGTRLLVL.

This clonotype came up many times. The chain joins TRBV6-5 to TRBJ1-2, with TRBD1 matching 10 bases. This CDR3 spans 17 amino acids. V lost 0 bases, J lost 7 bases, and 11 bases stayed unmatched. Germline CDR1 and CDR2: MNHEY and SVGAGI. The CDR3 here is CASSYSTWTGGLGGYTF. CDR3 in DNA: TGTGCCAGCAGTTACTCGACGTGGACAGGGGGTTTAGGTGGCTACACCTTC.

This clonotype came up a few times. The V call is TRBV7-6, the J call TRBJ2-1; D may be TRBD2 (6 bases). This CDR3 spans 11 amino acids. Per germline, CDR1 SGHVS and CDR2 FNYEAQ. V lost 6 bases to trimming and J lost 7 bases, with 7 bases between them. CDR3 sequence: CASRGGNEQFF. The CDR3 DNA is TGTGCCAGCAGAGGAGGGAATGAGCAGTTCTTC.

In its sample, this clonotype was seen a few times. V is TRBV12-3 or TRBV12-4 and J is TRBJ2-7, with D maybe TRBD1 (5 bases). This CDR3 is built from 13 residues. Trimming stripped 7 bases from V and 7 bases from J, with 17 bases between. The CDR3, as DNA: TGTGCCAGCACCCCGAAGGGGTCCAGGGAGCAGTACTTC. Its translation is CASTPKGSREQYF.

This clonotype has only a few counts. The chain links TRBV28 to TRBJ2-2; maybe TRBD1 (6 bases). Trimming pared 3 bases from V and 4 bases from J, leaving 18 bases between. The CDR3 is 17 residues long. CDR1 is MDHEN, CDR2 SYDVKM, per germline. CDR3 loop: CASSFFLATGLTGELFF. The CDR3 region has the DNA TGTGCCAGCAGTTTTTTCCTCGCTACAGGGCTCACCGGGGAGCTGTTTTTT.

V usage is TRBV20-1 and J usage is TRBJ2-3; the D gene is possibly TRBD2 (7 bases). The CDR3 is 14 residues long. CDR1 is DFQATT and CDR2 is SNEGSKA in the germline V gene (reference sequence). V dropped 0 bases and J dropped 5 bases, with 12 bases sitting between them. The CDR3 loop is CSARDLGGGDTQYF. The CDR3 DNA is TGCAGTGCTAGAGATTTAGGGGGGGGAGATACGCAGTATTTT.

The CDR3 here is CASSWVTDTQYF. Here the CDR3 DNA reads TGTGCCAGCAGCTGGGTCACAGATACGCAGTATTTT. This chain uses TRBV12-3 or TRBV12-4 with TRBJ2-3; D gene uncertain. This CDR3 has 12 amino acids. V lost 6 bases and J lost 2, with 6 bases in between.

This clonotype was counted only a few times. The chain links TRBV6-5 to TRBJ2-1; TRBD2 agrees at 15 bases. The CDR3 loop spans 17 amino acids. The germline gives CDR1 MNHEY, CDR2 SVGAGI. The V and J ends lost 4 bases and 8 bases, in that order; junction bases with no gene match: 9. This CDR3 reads CASSSWTSGGARDEQFF. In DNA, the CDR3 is TGTGCCAGCAGTTCCTGGACTAGCGGGGGGGCCCGGGATGAGCAGTTCTTC.